The T cell receptor (beta chain) under discussion was sequenced for a study of vaccination effects on CD4 cells after COVID-19. Turning to the study itself: Early samples were taken at day +14, late at days +241, +227, +161. Researchers obtained post-vaccine samples at a median of 72 days past the second dose.

CDR1 SNHLY and CDR2 FYNNEI come from the germline V gene. The germline V and J ends were trimmed by 5 bases and 14 bases, with 22 bases remaining between them. The length of the CDR3 is 14 residues. Turning to this clone: What it recognizes is unknown.

Before sequencing, viral peptide pools were used by the ViraFEST assay to expand antigen-specific CD4+ T cells. With 9 to 11 days of culture completed, CD4+ T cells were isolated. This person's SARS-CoV-2 infection, confirmed by PCR, occurred between March and December 2020. All study participants received two doses of BNT162b2 or mRNA-1273 vaccine. Repertoires were generated with immunoSEQ multiplex PCR, while TCRdb's copy carries only in-frame clones and drops some. The table includes under 15,000 clones, less than 85% detected once. Sequenced material: CD4+ T cells from PBMCs cultured with SARS-CoV-2 spike peptides, taken after COVID-19 vaccination. The chain carries TRBV2 and TRBJ2-1; possibly TRBD1 or TRBD2 for D (6 bases each). The TCR comes from a human donor who had a prior SARS-CoV-2 infection. CDR3 amino acids: CASSREQGGWGEFF. The CDR3 DNA sequence: TGTGCCAGCAGTCGGGAACAGGGCGGCTGGGGGGAGTTCTTC.